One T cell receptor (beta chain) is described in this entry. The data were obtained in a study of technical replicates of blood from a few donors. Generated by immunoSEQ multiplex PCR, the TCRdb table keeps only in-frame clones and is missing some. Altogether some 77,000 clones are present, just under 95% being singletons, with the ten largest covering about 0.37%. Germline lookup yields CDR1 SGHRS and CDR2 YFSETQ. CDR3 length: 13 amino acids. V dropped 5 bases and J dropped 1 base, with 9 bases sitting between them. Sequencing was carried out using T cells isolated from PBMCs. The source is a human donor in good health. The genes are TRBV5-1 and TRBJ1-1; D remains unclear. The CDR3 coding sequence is TGCGCCAGCAGTCCGGACTGGAACACTGAAGCTTTCTTT. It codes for CASSPDWNTEAFF. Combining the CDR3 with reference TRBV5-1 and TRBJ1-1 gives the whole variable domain KAGVTQTPRYLIKTRGQQVTLSCSPISGHRSVSWYQQTPGQGLQFLFEYFSETQRNKGNFPGRFSGRQFSNSRSEMNVSTLELGDSALYLCASSPDWNTEAFFGQGTRLTVV.